These 19 T cell receptor beta chains came from one sample sequenced in a study of cytomegalovirus exposure and HLA in healthy donors. The PCR employed 60 Vbeta primers together with 13 Jbeta primers. Produced via immunoSEQ multiplex PCR; TCRdb's table is partial and in-frame only. The table lists 100,000 to 150,000 clones, less than 80% of them singletons. Sequencing was performed on PBMCs. The receptor source for this set is a man aged 30-40 years in good health and CMV-seronegative.

The chain links TRBV4-2 to TRBJ2-1, with 9 bases identical to TRBD2. Germline CDR1 is LGHNA and CDR2 is YNFKEQ. The CDR3 is 17 amino acids. Trimming took 0 bases from V and 4 from J; bases not matched to a gene: 7. The CDR3 DNA reads TGTGCCAGCAGCCAAGAGGGGCTAGCGGGGATATACAATGAGCAGTTCTTC. It translates to CASSQEGLAGIYNEQFF.

The V call is TRBV4-1, the J call TRBJ1-4; D is possibly TRBD1 (5 bases). Germline V gene data show CDR1 as MGHRA and CDR2 as YSYEKL. This CDR3 has 16 residues. V lost 2 bases and J lost 4, with 14 bases in between. As DNA, the CDR3 is TGCGCCAGCAGCCAAAGATCAAGACAGTTTAATGAAAAACTGTTTTTT. Its translation is CASSQRSRQFNEKLFF.

The chain combines TRBV5-6 with TRBJ2-7; D is unclear. The germline V gene encodes CDR1 SGHDT and CDR2 YYEEEE. Trimming pared 2 bases from V and 0 bases from J, leaving 6 bases between. The CDR3 totals 13 residues. The CDR3 spells CASSFQISYEQYF. The CDR3, as DNA: TGTGCCAGCAGCTTTCAAATCTCCTACGAGCAGTACTTC.

The chain uses TRBV28 and TRBJ2-7; possibly TRBD1 for D (5 bases). Germline CDR1 and CDR2: MDHEN and SYDVKM. V lost 3 bases to trimming and J lost 3 bases, with 18 bases between them. The CDR3 has 16 amino acids. The CDR3 DNA sequence: TGTGCCAGCAGTTTTATCCCGACAGAGAGAAACTACGAGCAGTACTTC. Its translation: CASSFIPTERNYEQYF.

The V call is TRBV4-3, the J call TRBJ1-5; D gene unclear. This CDR3 is built from 17 residues. Germline-derived CDR1 and CDR2 are LGHNA and YSLEER. Trimming cost V 0 bases and J 0 bases, with 12 bases left between them. CDR3 residues: CASSQDRFPNSNQPQHF. The CDR3 DNA reads as TGCGCCAGCAGCCAAGATAGATTTCCGAATAGCAATCAGCCCCAGCATTTT.

The chain's CDR3 is CASMRGTNSPLHF. The CDR3 nucleotides read TGTGCCAGCATGCGGGGTACCAATTCACCCCTCCACTTT. The chain has TRBV5-4 and TRBJ1-6; D ambiguous. Trimming stripped 6 bases from V and 7 bases from J, with 11 bases between. The CDR3 length is 13 residues. Looked up from germline, CDR1 is SGHNT and CDR2 is YYREEE (reference sequence).

This clone was found a few times. This chain links TRBV2 with TRBJ1-2; unclear D gene. The CDR3 is 12 residues long. V was clipped by 1 base and J by 6 bases, with 6 bases between them. The germline CDR1 and CDR2 sequences are SNHLY and FYNNEI. The CDR3 region has the DNA TGTGCCAGCAGTGAAGAAGCTAATGGCTACACCTTC. As protein: CASSEEANGYTF.

The genes are TRBV6-1 and TRBJ2-7, with TRBD2 identical over 16 bases. CDR1 is MNHNS, CDR2 SASEGT, per germline. After removal of 4 bases from V and 3 bases from J, the junction contained 9 bases not matched to a gene. The CDR3 is 18 residues long. CDR3 in DNA: TGTGCCAGCAGTGCGATTGGGACTAGCGGGGGGGCGCTCTACGAGCAGTACTTC. Encoded protein: CASSAIGTSGGALYEQYF.

The chain joins TRBV28 to TRBJ1-1, with TRBD1 as a possible D gene (6 bases). From germline, CDR1 is MDHEN and CDR2 SYDVKM. Trimming left V 8 bases short and J 4 bases short, with 14 bases between. CDR3 length equals 13 residues. CDR3 sequence reads: CASGQNRATEAFF. DNA of the CDR3: TGTGCCAGCGGGCAAAACAGGGCCACTGAAGCTTTCTTT.

The chain employs TRBV7-9 and TRBJ2-1, with 7 bases identical to TRBD2. V lost 2 bases and J lost 4; bases outside the gene matches: 5. Germline assignment: CDR1 SEHNR and CDR2 FQNEAQ (reference sequence). The CDR3 is 15 amino acids. The CDR3 bases are TGTGCCAGCAGCTTAACCGGGGGGACGTACAATGAGCAGTTCTTC. Translating gives CASSLTGGTYNEQFF.

The V gene is TRBV21-1, the J gene TRBJ2-3; no DNA check was done on the table's D call, TRBD2. TRBV21-1 is given as a pseudogene. The CDR3 length is 16 residues. CDR3 DNA sequence: TGTGCCAGCAGCAAAAAGAATAGCGGGGGACGAGATACGCAGTATTTT. It codes for CASSKKNSGGRDTQYF.

The table lists this clone with a few counts. The chain has TRBV7-9 and TRBJ1-2; D is unresolved. V lost 2 bases and J 1 base, leaving 5 bases between the germline ends. Per the germline V gene, CDR1 is SEHNR and CDR2 is FQNEAQ (reference sequence). The CDR3 length is 13 residues. In nucleotides, the CDR3 is TGTGCCAGCAGCTTAAACAGTAACTATGGCTACACCTTC. This translates into CASSLNSNYGYTF.

The rearrangement uses TRBV4-1 and TRBJ2-7, with D perhaps TRBD1 (5 bases). CDR3 length equals 15 residues. Germline CDR1 MGHRA, CDR2 YSYEKL. The V end lost 4 bases, the J end lost 3 bases, and 16 bases lay between the germline ends. The CDR3 bases are TGCGCCAGCAGCCCTTTAGACAGCCGCGACTACGAGCAGTACTTC. It encodes CASSPLDSRDYEQYF.

The chain carries TRBV5-1 and TRBJ2-2; unclear D gene. There are 14 residues in the CDR3. The germline V gene encodes CDR1 SGHRS and CDR2 YFSETQ. V was shortened by 4 bases and J by 0 bases, with 7 bases between the two germline ends. CDR3 coding DNA: TGCGCCAGCAGCCGCATAGCGAACACCGGGGAGCTGTTTTTT. It yields the protein CASSRIANTGELFF.

V usage is TRBV2 and J usage is TRBJ2-7, with 9 bases identical to TRBD1. There are 13 residues in the CDR3. Germline trimming cut 8 bases from V and 4 bases from J; bases unmatched to any gene: 6. CDR1 is SNHLY and CDR2 is FYNNEI in the germline V gene. The CDR3 loop reads CASERDRVYEQYF. CDR3 in DNA: TGTGCCAGCGAACGGGACAGGGTGTACGAGCAGTACTTC. Full variable domain (outside the CDR3, taken from reference TRBV2 and TRBJ2-7): EPEVTQTPSHQVTQMGQEVILRCVPISNHLYFYWYRQILGQKVEFLVSFYNNEISEKSEIFDDQFSVERPDGSNFTLKIRSTKLEDSAMYFCASERDRVYEQYFGPGTRLTVT.

The chain uses TRBV5-5 and TRBJ1-4; 9 bases agree with TRBD1. Germline V gene lookup returns CDR1 SGHKS and CDR2 YYEKEE (reference sequence). The J segment lost 5 bases and the V segment lost 4 bases, leaving 12 bases of the junction unmatched. This CDR3 has 17 amino acids. CDR3 DNA sequence: TGTGCCAGCAGCCGTTTCACAGGGGGCCAAGTGAATGAAAAACTGTTTTTT. Translated: CASSRFTGGQVNEKLFF.

The CDR3 loop reads CASSLDSLGREQYF. CDR3 nucleotides: TGCGCCAGCAGCTTAGACAGCCTTGGGCGCGAGCAGTACTTC. The genes are TRBV5-1 and TRBJ2-7, with D possibly matching TRBD1 (5 bases). The CDR3 length is 14 residues. The germline CDR1 and CDR2 sequences are SGHRS and YFSETQ. The V end was cut by 2 bases, the J end by 6 bases, with 15 bases between.

The V gene is TRBV13, the J gene TRBJ2-5; maybe TRBD1 (6 bases). Matching the DNA end better, TRBJ2-7 makes the J call doubtful. The CDR3 is 15 residues long. The V gene's germline CDR1 is PRHDT and CDR2 FYEKMQ (reference sequence). Written as DNA, the CDR3 is TGTGCCAGCAGCTTAGAACAGGGTAGCTCCTACGAGCAGTACTTC. This gives the protein CASSLEQGSSYEQYF.

The gene calls are TRBV29-1 and TRBJ2-4; tentatively, D is TRBD2 (6 bases). This CDR3 is built from 13 residues. The V end was cut by 7 bases, the J end by 8 bases, with 18 bases between. The germline V gene encodes CDR1 SQVTM and CDR2 ANQGSEA. The CDR3 loop is CSANGGEADIQYF. The CDR3 DNA is TGCAGCGCCAATGGCGGGGAGGCGGACATTCAGTACTTC.